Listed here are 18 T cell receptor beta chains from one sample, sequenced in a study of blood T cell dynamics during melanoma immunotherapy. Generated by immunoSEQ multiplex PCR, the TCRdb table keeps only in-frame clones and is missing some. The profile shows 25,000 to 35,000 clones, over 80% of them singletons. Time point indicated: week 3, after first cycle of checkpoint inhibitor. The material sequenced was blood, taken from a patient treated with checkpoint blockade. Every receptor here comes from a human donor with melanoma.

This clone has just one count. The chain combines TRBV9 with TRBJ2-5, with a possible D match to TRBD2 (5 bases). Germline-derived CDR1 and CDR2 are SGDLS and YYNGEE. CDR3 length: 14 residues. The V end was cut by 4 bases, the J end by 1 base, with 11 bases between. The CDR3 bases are TGTGCCAGCAGCTCGATGGGAGTCCAAGAGACCCAGTACTTC. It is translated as CASSSMGVQETQYF.

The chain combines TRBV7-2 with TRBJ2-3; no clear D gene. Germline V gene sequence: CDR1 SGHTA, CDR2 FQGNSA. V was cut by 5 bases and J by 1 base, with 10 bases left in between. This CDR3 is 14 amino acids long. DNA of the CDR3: TGTGCCAGCAGCGTCCTTGGGGGCACAGATACGCAGTATTTT. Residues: CASSVLGGTDTQYF.

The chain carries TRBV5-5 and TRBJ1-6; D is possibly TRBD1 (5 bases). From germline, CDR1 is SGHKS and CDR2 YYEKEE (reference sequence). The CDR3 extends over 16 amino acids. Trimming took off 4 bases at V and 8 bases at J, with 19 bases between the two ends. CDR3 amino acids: CASSAGPQGKHSPLHF. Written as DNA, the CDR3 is TGTGCCAGCAGCGCCGGACCGCAGGGCAAACATTCACCCCTCCACTTT. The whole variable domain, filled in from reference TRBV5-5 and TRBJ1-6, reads DAGVTQSPTHLIKTRGQQVTLRCSPISGHKSVSWYQQVLGQGPQFIFQYYEKEERGRGNFPDRFSARQFPNYSSELNVNALLLGDSALYLCASSAGPQGKHSPLHFGNGTRLTVT.

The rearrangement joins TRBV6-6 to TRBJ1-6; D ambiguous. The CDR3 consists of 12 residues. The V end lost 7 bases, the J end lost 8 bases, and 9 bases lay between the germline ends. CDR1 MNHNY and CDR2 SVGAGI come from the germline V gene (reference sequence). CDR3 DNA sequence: TGTGCCAGCACCTACGGGCATTCACCCCTCCACTTT. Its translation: CASTYGHSPLHF.

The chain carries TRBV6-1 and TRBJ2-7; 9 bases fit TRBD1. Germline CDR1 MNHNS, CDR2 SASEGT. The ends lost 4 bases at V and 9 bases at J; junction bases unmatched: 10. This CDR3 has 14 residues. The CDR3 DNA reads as TGTGCCAGCAGTGCCGGGACAGGGATTTTGGCGCAGTACTTC. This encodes CASSAGTGILAQYF.

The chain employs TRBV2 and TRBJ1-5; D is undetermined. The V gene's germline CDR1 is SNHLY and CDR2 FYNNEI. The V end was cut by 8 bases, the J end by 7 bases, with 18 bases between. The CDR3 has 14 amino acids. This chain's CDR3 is CASAISPQRQPQHF. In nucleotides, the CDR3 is TGTGCCAGCGCCATAAGCCCCCAGCGACAGCCCCAGCATTTT.

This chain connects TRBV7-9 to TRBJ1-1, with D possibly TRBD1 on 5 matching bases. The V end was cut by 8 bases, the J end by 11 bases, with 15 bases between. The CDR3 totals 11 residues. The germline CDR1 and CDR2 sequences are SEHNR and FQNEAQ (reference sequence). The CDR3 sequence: CASDRGDEAFF. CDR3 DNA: TGTGCCAGCGACCGGGGGGATGAGGCTTTCTTT.

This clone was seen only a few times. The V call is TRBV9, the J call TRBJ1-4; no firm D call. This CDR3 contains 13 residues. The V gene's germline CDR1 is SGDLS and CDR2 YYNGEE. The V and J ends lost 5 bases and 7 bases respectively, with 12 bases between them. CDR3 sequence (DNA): TGTGCCAGCAGTGGAGGGAGTGGTGAAAAACTGTTTTTT. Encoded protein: CASSGGSGEKLFF.

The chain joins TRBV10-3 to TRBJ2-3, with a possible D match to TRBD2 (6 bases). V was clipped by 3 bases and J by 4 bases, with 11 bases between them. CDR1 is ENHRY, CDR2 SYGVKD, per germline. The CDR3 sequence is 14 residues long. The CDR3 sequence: CAISEGRGPDTQYF. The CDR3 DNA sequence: TGTGCCATCAGTGAAGGGCGGGGTCCAGATACGCAGTATTTT.

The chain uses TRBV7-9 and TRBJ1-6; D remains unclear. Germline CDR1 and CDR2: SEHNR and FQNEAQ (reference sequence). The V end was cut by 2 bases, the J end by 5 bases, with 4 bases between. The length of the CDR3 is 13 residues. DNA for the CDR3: TGTGCCAGCAGCTTAACTAATAATTCACCCCTCCACTTT. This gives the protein CASSLTNNSPLHF.

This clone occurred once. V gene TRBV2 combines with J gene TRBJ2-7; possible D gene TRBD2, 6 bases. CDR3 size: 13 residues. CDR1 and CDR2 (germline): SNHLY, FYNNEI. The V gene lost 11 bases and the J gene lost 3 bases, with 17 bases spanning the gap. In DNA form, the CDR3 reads TGTGCCTTGACGGGAGATCCACTCTACGAGCAGTACTTC. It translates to CALTGDPLYEQYF.

DNA of the CDR3: TGTGCCAGCAGTGACAGGTATAGCTCCTACGAGCAGTACTTC. This translates into CASSDRYSSYEQYF. The chain is built from TRBV6-1 and TRBJ2-7; D call uncertain. V dropped 3 bases and J dropped 0 bases, with 9 bases sitting between them. From germline, CDR1 is MNHNS and CDR2 SASEGT. CDR3 length: 14 amino acids.

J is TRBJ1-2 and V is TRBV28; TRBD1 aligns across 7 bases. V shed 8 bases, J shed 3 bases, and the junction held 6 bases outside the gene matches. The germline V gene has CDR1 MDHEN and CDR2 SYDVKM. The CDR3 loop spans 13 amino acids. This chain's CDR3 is CASGGDRDYGYTF. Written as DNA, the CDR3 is TGTGCCAGCGGGGGGGACAGAGACTATGGCTACACCTTC.

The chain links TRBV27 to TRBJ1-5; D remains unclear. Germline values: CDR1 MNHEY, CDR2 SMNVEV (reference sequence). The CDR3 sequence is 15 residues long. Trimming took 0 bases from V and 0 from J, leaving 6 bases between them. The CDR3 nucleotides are TGTGCCAGCAGTTTATCGGTGGTTAGCAATCAGCCCCAGCATTTT. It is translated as CASSLSVVSNQPQHF.

The CDR3, as DNA: TGCGCCAGCAGCCAAGTTGAGGGGGCGGGCTATGGCTACACCTTC. It translates to CASSQVEGAGYGYTF. V is TRBV4-1 and J is TRBJ1-2, with 7 bases lining up with TRBD1. With 1 base clipped from V and 4 bases from J, the junction kept 6 bases outside the gene matches. Germline V gene data show CDR1 as MGHRA and CDR2 as YSYEKL. The CDR3 is 15 residues long.

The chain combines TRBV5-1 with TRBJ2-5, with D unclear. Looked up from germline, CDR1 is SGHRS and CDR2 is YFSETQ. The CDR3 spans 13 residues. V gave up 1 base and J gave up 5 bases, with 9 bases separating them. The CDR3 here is CASSLNLRETQYF. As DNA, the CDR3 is TGCGCCAGCAGCTTGAATTTGCGGGAGACCCAGTACTTC.

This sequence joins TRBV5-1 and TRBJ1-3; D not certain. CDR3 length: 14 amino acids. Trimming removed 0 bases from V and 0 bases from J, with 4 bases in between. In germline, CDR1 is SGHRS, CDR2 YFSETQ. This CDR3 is CASSLDGSGNTIYF. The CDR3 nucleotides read TGCGCCAGCAGCTTGGACGGCTCTGGAAACACCATATATTTT.

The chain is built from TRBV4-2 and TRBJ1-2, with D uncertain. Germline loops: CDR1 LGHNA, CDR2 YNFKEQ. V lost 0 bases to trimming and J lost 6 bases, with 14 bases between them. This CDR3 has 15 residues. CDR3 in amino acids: CASSQDHPRTDGYTF. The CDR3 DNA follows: TGTGCCAGCAGCCAAGATCACCCCCGGACGGATGGCTACACCTTC.